This T cell receptor beta chain was observed in a study of cytomegalovirus exposure and HLA in healthy donors. V dropped 6 bases and J dropped 7 bases, with 13 bases sitting between them. This CDR3 contains 13 residues. The V gene's germline CDR1 is MDHEN and CDR2 SYDVKM. Vbeta (60) and Jbeta (13) primers were used in the PCR. TCRdb's table, derived via immunoSEQ multiplex PCR, lists solely in-frame clones and lacks some. The sample lists over 150,000 clones, roughly 79% occurring once. This sequence originates from a woman between 45 and 60 years old in good health and CMV-seronegative. Sequenced material: PBMCs. The chain has TRBV28 and TRBJ2-1; D is uncertain. In DNA, the CDR3 is TGTGCCAGCAGCCCCCCCCCTCAGAATGAGCAGTTCTTC. Its translation is CASSPPPQNEQFF.